The clone carrying this T cell receptor (beta chain) has just one count. No antigen is known for it. These data come from a study of cytomegalovirus exposure and HLA in healthy donors. On the study more broadly: The use of the same platform for the 100 to 150 validation repertoires and the 600 to 700 first-cohort repertoires was reported by a later analysis. Study-level results: In vitro experiments confirmed that a few CMV-associated chains were specific for CMV antigens.

This CDR3 comprises 14 residues. J gave up 5 bases and V 0 bases, and 1 base lay outside the gene matches. The germline V gene encodes CDR1 SGDLS and CDR2 YYNGEE. Here immunoSEQ multiplex PCR was the method, and the copy in TCRdb shows in-frame clones only, minus some. Of roughly 130,000 clones in the sample, roughly 89% are singletons; the top ten hold around 9%. The clonotype was recovered from a woman aged 18-29 years in good health and CMV-seropositive. Sequenced material: PBMCs. The J gene is TRBJ1-2, the V gene TRBV9, with 10 bases that match TRBD1. The CDR3 sequence: CASSVEGQGYGYTF. CDR3 in DNA: TGTGCCAGCAGCGTAGAGGGACAGGGGTATGGCTACACCTTC.